A single sample is the source of the 18 T cell receptor beta chains below, sequenced in a study of T cell repertoires in cytomegalovirus infection. MiXCR, applied by TCRdb to the reads, yields one record per CDR3 protein. This sample has 250,000 to 300,000 distinct CDR3 sequences; approximately 10% occur once, and the top ten carry about 14%. Sequencing was done on a sample of PBMCs. These receptors were taken from a human donor in good health (CMV status not recorded). Some clones in this sample may be carry-over from other donors' samples.

This clonotype was observed at least ten times. The genes are TRBV7-2 and TRBJ1-6; D is undetermined. V was pared by 1 base and J by 7 bases, with 11 bases between. The CDR3 is 15 residues long. Germline CDR1 and CDR2: SGHTA and FQGNSA. The CDR3, as DNA: TGTGCCAGCAGCTTAGTGGCAGACAAGAATTCACCCCTCCACTTT. Encoded protein: CASSLVADKNSPLHF.

This clonotype was seen more than once but under ten times. The V call is TRBV6-2 or TRBV6-3, the J call TRBJ2-2; unclear D gene. Trimming shortened V by 5 bases and J by 3 bases, and 10 bases separated the two germline ends. The CDR3 contains 14 residues. Germline V gives CDR1 MNHEY, CDR2 SVGEGT. The CDR3 region is CASSPNQDTGELFF. CDR3 DNA sequence: TGTGCCAGCAGTCCTAACCAAGACACCGGGGAGCTGTTTTTT.

In this sample, this clonotype turned up many times. The chain carries TRBV7-2 and TRBJ2-1, with 13 bases that match TRBD2. This CDR3 spans 14 amino acids. CDR1 and CDR2 from the germline V gene are SGHTA and FQGNSA. V dropped 3 bases and J dropped 10; count of bases not matched to a gene: 3. The CDR3 region is CASSLGLAGKEQFF. Written as DNA, the CDR3 is TGTGCCAGCAGCTTGGGACTAGCGGGAAAGGAGCAGTTCTTC. The complete variable domain, with remaining parts taken from reference TRBV7-2 and TRBJ2-1, reads GAGVSQSPSNKVTEKGKDVELRCDPISGHTALYWYRQSLGQGLEFLIYFQGNSAPDKSGLPSDRFSAERTGGSVSTLTIQRTQQEDSAVYLCASSLGLAGKEQFFGPGTRLTVL.

This clonotype appeared many times. The chain joins TRBV6-2 or TRBV6-3 to TRBJ2-2; possibly TRBD1 for D (5 bases). Deletions cut 4 bases from V and 3 bases from J, with 15 bases between. CDR3 size: 16 residues. In germline, CDR1 is MNHEY, CDR2 SVGEGT. CDR3 DNA: TGTGCCAGCAGTTTGAGAAGACAGTTAGACACCGGGGAGCTGTTTTTT. Its protein is CASSLRRQLDTGELFF.

There are many counts of this clonotype. The gene calls are TRBV7-2 and TRBJ2-5; D gene unclear. CDR1 and CDR2 from the germline V gene are SGHTA and FQGNSA. Between the trimmed V and J ends, which lost 3 bases and 7 bases, there was a span of 9 bases. The CDR3 is 12 amino acids. The CDR3 sequence: CASSFPAPTQYF. The CDR3 DNA sequence: TGTGCCAGCAGCTTCCCAGCCCCGACCCAGTACTTC.

The chain uses TRBV18 and TRBJ2-5; 14 bases are a match to TRBD2. V was clipped by 1 base and J by 4 bases; unmatched bases: 5. CDR1 is KGHSH and CDR2 is LQKENI in the germline V gene. This CDR3 is built from 17 residues. Here the CDR3 DNA reads TGTGCCAGCTCACCACGACTAGCGGGAGGGCCGGGAGAGACCCAGTACTTC. It is translated as CASSPRLAGGPGETQYF. The full variable domain, rest sourced from reference TRBV18 and TRBJ2-5, is NAGVMQNPRHLVRRRGQEARLRCSPMKGHSHVYWYRQLPEEGLKFMVYLQKENIIDESGMPKERFSAEFPKEGPSILRIQQVVRGDSAAYFCASSPRLAGGPGETQYFGPGTRLLVL.

This clonotype was observed at least ten times. This CDR3 is CASRQGGPSSYNSPLHF. CDR3 sequence (DNA): TGTGCCAGCAGACAGGGGGGCCCGAGCTCCTATAATTCACCCCTCCACTTT. The chain has TRBV12-3 or TRBV12-4 and TRBJ1-6; the match to TRBD1 covers 8 bases. The length of the CDR3 is 17 residues. V lost 6 bases to trimming and J lost 0 bases; unmatched junction nucleotides: 7.

This clonotype was counted at least ten times. J is TRBJ2-5 and V is TRBV7-2; 11 bases fit TRBD1. Per germline, CDR1 SGHTA and CDR2 FQGNSA. This CDR3 spans 15 amino acids. Trimming at V came to 5 bases and at J to 5 bases, leaving 7 bases not matched to a gene. CDR3 region: CASSPRTGGGETQYF. The CDR3 DNA is TGTGCCAGCAGCCCCCGGACAGGGGGCGGTGAGACCCAGTACTTC.

This clonotype was detected ten times or more. The chain recombines TRBV7-2 with TRBJ2-5, with 8 bases fitting TRBD1. The CDR3 extends over 15 amino acids. J gave up 3 bases and V 3 bases, and 6 bases lay outside the gene matches. Germline-derived CDR1 and CDR2 are SGHTA and FQGNSA. The DNA of the CDR3 is TGTGCCAGCAGCTTCCCCCGGACAGGGAAAGAGACCCAGTACTTC. Translated: CASSFPRTGKETQYF.

The V and J genes are TRBV5-4 and TRBJ2-7; 9 bases are a match to TRBD2. CDR3 length: 17 amino acids. V gave up 4 bases and J gave up 3 bases; unmatched junction bases: 14. Per the germline V gene, CDR1 is SGHNT and CDR2 is YYREEE (reference sequence). The CDR3 protein is CASSPDLAGYPGYEQYF. CDR3 in DNA: TGTGCCAGCAGCCCGGATCTAGCGGGGTACCCAGGCTACGAGCAGTACTTC.

The chain carries TRBV11-3 and TRBJ1-4; the D gene is possibly TRBD1 (6 bases). The germline CDR1 and CDR2 sequences are SGHNT and YENEEA. Trimming shortened V by 5 bases and J by 10 bases, and 20 bases separated the two germline ends. The CDR3 is 15 amino acids. The CDR3 DNA is TGTGCCAGCAGCAAAAGGGGCCGGGACAAAGGAAAACTGTTTTTT. This gives the protein CASSKRGRDKGKLFF.

This clonotype has a handful of counts. The chain carries TRBV7-3 and TRBJ1-1, with 8 nucleotides matching TRBD1. The germline gives CDR1 SGHTA, CDR2 FQGTGA. V was clipped by 2 bases and J by 4 bases; unmatched bases: 6. This CDR3 comprises 15 residues. The CDR3 sequence: CASSLRGQGATEAFF. DNA for the CDR3: TGTGCCAGCAGCTTACGCGGACAGGGTGCCACTGAAGCTTTCTTT.

The CDR3 DNA reads as TGTGCCAGCAGTTATCTCGCTTACGAGCAGTACTTC. Its protein product is CASSYLAYEQYF. The chain employs TRBV6-2 or TRBV6-3 and TRBJ2-7; D is unclear. Trimming shortened V by 3 bases and J by 4 bases, and 7 bases separated the two germline ends. CDR3 length: 12 amino acids. CDR1 is MNHEY and CDR2 is SVGEGT in the germline V gene.

This clonotype appeared many times. The chain has TRBV6-2 or TRBV6-3 and TRBJ2-2; no clear D gene. V lost 4 bases and J 1 base, leaving 7 bases between the germline ends. The CDR3 has 14 residues. Looked up from germline, CDR1 is MNHEY and CDR2 is SVGEGT. The CDR3 DNA reads as TGTGCCAGCAGTTCGAACAAGAACACCGGGGAGCTGTTTTTT. Its translation is CASSSNKNTGELFF.

This clonotype was detected many times. V gene TRBV28 combines with J gene TRBJ2-7; 8 nucleotides match TRBD1. J was trimmed by 6 bases and V by 2 bases; bases with no gene match: 12. The CDR3 loop spans 16 amino acids. Per germline, CDR1 MDHEN and CDR2 SYDVKM. The CDR3 loop reads CASSLPGQGRSGEQYF. DNA for the CDR3: TGTGCCAGCAGTTTACCTGGACAGGGTAGATCGGGCGAGCAGTACTTC.

This clonotype was seen many times. This chain joins TRBV7-2 and TRBJ2-1, with 7 positions matching TRBD2. This CDR3 contains 17 residues. Germline V gene data show CDR1 as SGHTA and CDR2 as FQGNSA. V dropped 7 bases and J dropped 0; count of bases not matched to a gene: 12. CDR3 in DNA: TGTGCCAGCACCCAACTCGGGACTACTGTCTCCTACAATGAGCAGTTCTTC. The encoded protein is CASTQLGTTVSYNEQFF.

This clonotype has ten or more counts. The rearrangement joins TRBV7-2 to TRBJ2-3, with 9 bases matching TRBD2. V was pared by 4 bases and J by 3 bases, with 8 bases of the junction left unmatched. This CDR3 region has 16 residues. CDR1 is SGHTA, CDR2 FQGNSA, per germline. The CDR3, as DNA: TGTGCCAGCAGCTGGTTAGCGGGGGCGGGGACAGATACGCAGTATTTT. This translates into CASSWLAGAGTDTQYF. The full variable domain, in which reference TRBV7-2 and TRBJ2-3 provide the parts outside the CDR3, is GAGVSQSPSNKVTEKGKDVELRCDPISGHTALYWYRQSLGQGLEFLIYFQGNSAPDKSGLPSDRFSAERTGGSVSTLTIQRTQQEDSAVYLCASSWLAGAGTDTQYFGPGTRLTVL.

This clonotype was recorded many times. This rearrangement joins TRBV7-2 to TRBJ2-3; no firm D call. The ends were cut back, 5 bases at V and 4 bases at J, with 10 bases in the middle. The CDR3 spans 13 residues. Germline CDR1 and CDR2: SGHTA and FQGNSA. Written as DNA, the CDR3 is TGTGCCAGCAGCGCCGGGCGAGCAGATACGCAGTATTTT. Translating gives CASSAGRADTQYF.